This T cell receptor beta chain was sequenced during a study of OX40 agonist ivuxolimab in advanced cancers. This CDR3 region has 15 residues. Trimming pared 7 bases from V and 6 bases from J, leaving 21 bases between. The V gene's germline CDR1 is MNHEY and CDR2 SVGAGI. Some clones are missing from TCRdb's copy, which holds only in-frame ones; the method was immunoSEQ multiplex PCR. Among almost 70,000 clones listed, approximately 90% were seen once. This material consisted of CD4+ or CD8+ T cells sorted from blood, taken in a trial of the OX40 agonist ivuxolimab. This clonotype was obtained from an adult with an advanced solid tumor such as melanoma, head and neck, liver or kidney cancer. This chain connects TRBV6-5 to TRBJ1-2; D is ambiguous. CDR3 in amino acids: CASTSTHAGIHGYTF. The CDR3 region has the DNA TGTGCCAGCACCTCAACCCATGCAGGTATCCATGGCTACACCTTC.